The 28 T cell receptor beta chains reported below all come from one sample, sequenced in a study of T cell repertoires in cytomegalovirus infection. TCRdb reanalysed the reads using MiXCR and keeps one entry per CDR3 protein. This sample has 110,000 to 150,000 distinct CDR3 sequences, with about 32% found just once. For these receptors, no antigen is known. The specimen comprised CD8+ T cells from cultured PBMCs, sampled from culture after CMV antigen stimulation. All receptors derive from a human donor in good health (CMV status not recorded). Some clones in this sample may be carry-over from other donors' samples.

CDR3 bases: TGTGCCAGCAGCCCCCGGGACTTAACCTCCTACAATGAGCAGTTCTTC. This translates into CASSPRDLTSYNEQFF. This chain joins TRBV7-9 and TRBJ2-1, with D possibly TRBD2 on 6 matching bases. The CDR3 runs 16 residues. Germline V CDR1 and CDR2: SEHNR, FQNEAQ (reference sequence). Trimming pared 5 bases from V and 0 bases from J, leaving 14 bases between. Together with reference TRBV7-9 and TRBJ2-1, the CDR3 gives the full variable domain: DTGVSQNPRHKITKRGQNVTFRCDPISEHNRLYWYRQTLGQGPEFLTYFQNEAQLEKSRLLSDRFSAERPKGSFSTLEIQRTEQGDSAMYLCASSPRDLTSYNEQFFGPGTRLTVL.

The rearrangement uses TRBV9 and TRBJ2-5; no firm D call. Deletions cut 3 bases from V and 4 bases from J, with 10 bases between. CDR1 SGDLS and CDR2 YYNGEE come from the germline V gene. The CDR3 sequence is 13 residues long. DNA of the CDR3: TGTGCCAGCAGCGGATCGGTCGGAGAGACCCAGTACTTC. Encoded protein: CASSGSVGETQYF.

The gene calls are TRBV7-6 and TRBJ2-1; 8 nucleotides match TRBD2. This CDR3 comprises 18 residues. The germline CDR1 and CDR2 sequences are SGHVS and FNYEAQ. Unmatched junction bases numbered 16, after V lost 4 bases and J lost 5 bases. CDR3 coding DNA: TGTGCCAGCAGCTCCGGGAGGCGCGGGGGGCAGTCTCACAATGAGCAGTTCTTC. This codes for CASSSGRRGGQSHNEQFF.

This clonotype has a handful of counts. CDR3 protein: CASSLVVGTRDTQYF. DNA of the CDR3: TGTGCCAGCAGCTTAGTAGTGGGGACTAGGGATACGCAGTATTTT. The chain joins TRBV7-8 to TRBJ2-3; 8 bases are shared with TRBD2. Per the germline V gene, CDR1 is SGHVS and CDR2 is FQNEAQ. The V segment lost 1 base and the J segment 6 bases; nucleotides outside the gene matches: 6. CDR3 length equals 15 residues.

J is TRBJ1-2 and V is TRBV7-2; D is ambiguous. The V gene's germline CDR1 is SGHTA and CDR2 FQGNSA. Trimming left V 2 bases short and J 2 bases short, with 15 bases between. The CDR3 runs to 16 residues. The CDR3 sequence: CASSLIIRGGNYGYTF. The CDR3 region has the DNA TGTGCCAGCAGCTTAATCATAAGAGGAGGAAACTATGGCTACACCTTC.

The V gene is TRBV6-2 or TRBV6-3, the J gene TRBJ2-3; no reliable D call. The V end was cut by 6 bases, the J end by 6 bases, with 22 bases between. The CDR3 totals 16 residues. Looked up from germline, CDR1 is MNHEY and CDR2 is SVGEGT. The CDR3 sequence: CASSPPPPASPDTQYF. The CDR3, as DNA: TGTGCCAGCAGCCCCCCCCCACCGGCCAGTCCGGATACGCAGTATTTT.

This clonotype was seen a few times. In nucleotides, the CDR3 is TGTGCCAGCAGCCGGACCTCAGGGGTTAATGAAAAACTGTTTTTT. This sequence encodes CASSRTSGVNEKLFF. This chain links TRBV13 with TRBJ1-4; possibly TRBD1 for D (6 bases). The CDR3 runs to 15 residues. Between the trimmed V and J ends, which lost 5 bases and 4 bases, there was a span of 14 bases. In germline, CDR1 is PRHDT, CDR2 FYEKMQ (reference sequence).

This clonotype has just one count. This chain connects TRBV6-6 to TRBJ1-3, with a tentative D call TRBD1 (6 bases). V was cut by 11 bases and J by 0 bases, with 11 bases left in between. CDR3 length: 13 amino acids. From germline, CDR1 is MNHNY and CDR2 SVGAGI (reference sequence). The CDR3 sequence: CASEGDSGNTIYF. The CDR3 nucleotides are TGTGCCTCGGAGGGGGACTCTGGAAACACCATATATTTT.

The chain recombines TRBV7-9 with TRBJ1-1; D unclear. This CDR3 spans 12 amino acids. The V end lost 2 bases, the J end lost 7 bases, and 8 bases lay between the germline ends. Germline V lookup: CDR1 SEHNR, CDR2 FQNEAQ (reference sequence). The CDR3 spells CASSLREIEAFF. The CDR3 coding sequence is TGTGCCAGCAGCTTACGAGAGATTGAAGCTTTCTTT.

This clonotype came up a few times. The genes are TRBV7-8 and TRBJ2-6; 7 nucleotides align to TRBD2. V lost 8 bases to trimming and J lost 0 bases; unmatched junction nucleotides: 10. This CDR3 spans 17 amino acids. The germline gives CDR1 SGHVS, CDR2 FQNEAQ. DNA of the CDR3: TGTGCCAGCCCTAAGCGGGACGGCGGCTCTGGGGCCAACGTCCTGACTTTC. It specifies CASPKRDGGSGANVLTF. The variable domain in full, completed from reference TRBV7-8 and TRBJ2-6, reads GAGVSQSPRYKVAKRGQDVALRCDPISGHVSLFWYQQALGQGPEFLTYFQNEAQLDKSGLPSDRFFAERPEGSVSTLKIQRTQQEDSAVYLCASPKRDGGSGANVLTFGAGSRLTVL.

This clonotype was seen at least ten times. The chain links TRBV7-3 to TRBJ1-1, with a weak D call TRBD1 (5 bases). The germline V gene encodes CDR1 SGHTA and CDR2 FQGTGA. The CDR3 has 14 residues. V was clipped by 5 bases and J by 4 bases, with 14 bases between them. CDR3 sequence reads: CASSPISGGTEAFF. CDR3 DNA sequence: TGTGCCAGCAGCCCCATCAGTGGGGGCACTGAAGCTTTCTTT.

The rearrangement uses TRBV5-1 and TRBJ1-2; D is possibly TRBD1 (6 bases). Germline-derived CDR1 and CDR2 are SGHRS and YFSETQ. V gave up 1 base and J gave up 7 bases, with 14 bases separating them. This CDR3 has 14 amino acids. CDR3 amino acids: CASSLTEGGAGYTF. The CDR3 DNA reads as TGCGCCAGCAGCTTGACCGAAGGGGGGGCTGGCTACACCTTC.

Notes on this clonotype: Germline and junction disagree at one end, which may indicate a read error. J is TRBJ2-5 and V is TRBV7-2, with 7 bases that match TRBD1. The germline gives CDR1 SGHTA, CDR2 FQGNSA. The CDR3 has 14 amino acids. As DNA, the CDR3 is TGTGTCAGCAGCTCCCGGGACAGCCAAGAGACCCAGTACTTC. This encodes CVSSSRDSQETQYF.

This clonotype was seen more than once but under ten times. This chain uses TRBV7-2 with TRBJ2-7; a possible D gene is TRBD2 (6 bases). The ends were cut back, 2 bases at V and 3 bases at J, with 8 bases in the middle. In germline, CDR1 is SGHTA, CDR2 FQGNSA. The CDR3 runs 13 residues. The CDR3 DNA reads TGTGCCAGCAGCTTATTGCGGGGCTACGAGCAGTACTTC. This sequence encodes CASSLLRGYEQYF.

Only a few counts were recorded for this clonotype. This CDR3 is CASSLWAHRVGEQFF. CDR3 DNA: TGTGCCAGCAGTTTATGGGCGCACAGGGTTGGTGAGCAGTTCTTC. The chain recombines TRBV27 with TRBJ2-1, with D possibly matching TRBD1 (6 bases). Trimming removed 1 base at V and 9 bases at J, with 16 bases between. Germline V gene data show CDR1 as MNHEY and CDR2 as SMNVEV (reference sequence). The CDR3 is made up of 15 amino acids.

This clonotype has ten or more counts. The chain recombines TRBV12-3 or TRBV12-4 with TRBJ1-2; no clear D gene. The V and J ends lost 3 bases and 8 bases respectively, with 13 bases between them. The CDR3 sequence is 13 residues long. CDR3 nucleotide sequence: TGTGCCAGCAGTTTGGACTTCGGGGTCGGCTACACCTTC. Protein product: CASSLDFGVGYTF.

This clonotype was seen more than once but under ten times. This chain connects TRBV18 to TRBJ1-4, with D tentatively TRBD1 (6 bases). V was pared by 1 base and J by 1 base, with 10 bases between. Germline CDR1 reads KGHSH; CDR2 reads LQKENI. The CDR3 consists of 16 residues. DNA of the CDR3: TGTGCCAGCTCACCACGTCGGACAGTAACTAATGAAAAACTGTTTTTT. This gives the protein CASSPRRTVTNEKLFF. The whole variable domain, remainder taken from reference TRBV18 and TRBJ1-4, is NAGVMQNPRHLVRRRGQEARLRCSPMKGHSHVYWYRQLPEEGLKFMVYLQKENIIDESGMPKERFSAEFPKEGPSILRIQQVVRGDSAAYFCASSPRRTVTNEKLFFGSGTQLSVL.

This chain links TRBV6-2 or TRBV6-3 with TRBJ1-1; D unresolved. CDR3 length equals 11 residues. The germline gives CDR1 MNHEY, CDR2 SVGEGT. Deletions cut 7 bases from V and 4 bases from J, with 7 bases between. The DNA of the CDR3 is TGTGCCAGCATCCAGAGCACTGAAGCTTTCTTT. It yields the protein CASIQSTEAFF.

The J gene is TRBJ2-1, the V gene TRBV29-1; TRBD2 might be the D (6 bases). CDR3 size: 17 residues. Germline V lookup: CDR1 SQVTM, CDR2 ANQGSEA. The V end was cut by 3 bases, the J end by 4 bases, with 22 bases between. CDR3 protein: CSVEGTPDGTVYNEQFF. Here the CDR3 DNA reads TGCAGCGTTGAGGGGACTCCCGATGGTACAGTATACAATGAGCAGTTCTTC.

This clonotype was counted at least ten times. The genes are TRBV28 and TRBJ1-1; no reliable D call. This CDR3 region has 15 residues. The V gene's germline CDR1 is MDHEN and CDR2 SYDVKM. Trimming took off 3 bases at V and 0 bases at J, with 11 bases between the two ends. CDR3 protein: CASSLLTGMNTEAFF. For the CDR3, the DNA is TGTGCCAGCAGTTTGCTCACTGGAATGAACACTGAAGCTTTCTTT.

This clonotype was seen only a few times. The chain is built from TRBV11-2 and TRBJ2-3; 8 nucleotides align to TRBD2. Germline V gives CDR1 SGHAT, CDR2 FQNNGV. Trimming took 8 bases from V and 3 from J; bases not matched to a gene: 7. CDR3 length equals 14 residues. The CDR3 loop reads CASGWSGGTDTQYF. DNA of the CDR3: TGTGCCAGCGGGTGGAGCGGGGGTACAGATACGCAGTATTTT. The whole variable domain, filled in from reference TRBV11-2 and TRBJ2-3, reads EAGVAQSPRYKIIEKRQSVAFWCNPISGHATLYWYQQILGQGPKLLIQFQNNGVVDDSQLPKDRFSAERLKGVDSTLKIQPAKLEDSAVYLCASGWSGGTDTQYFGPGTRLTVL.

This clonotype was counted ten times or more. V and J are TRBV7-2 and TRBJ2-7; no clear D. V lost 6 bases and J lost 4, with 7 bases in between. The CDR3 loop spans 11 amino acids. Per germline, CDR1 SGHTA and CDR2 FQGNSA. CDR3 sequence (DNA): TGTGCCAGCAGTTCACCTTACGAGCAGTACTTC. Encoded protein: CASSSPYEQYF.

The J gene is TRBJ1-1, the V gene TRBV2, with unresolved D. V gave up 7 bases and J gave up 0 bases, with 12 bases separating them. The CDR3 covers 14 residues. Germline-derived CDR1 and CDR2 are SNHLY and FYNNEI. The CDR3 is CASTLLRMNTEAFF. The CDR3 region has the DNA TGTGCCAGCACCCTTCTCCGGATGAACACTGAAGCTTTCTTT.

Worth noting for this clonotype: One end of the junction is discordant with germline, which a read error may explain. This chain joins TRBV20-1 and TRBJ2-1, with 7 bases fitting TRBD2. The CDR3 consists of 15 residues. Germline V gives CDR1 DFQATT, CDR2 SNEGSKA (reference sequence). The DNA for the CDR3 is TGCAGTGCAAGAGGGCCGGCGGGGGCCTACAATGAGCAGTTCTTC. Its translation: CSARGPAGAYNEQFF.

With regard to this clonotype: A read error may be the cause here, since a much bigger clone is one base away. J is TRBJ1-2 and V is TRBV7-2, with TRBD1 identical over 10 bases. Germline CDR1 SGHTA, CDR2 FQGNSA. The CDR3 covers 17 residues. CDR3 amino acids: CARSLGTGAFRNYGYTF. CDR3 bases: TGTGCCAGGAGCTTAGGGACAGGGGCCTTTCGTAACTATGGCTACACCTTC.

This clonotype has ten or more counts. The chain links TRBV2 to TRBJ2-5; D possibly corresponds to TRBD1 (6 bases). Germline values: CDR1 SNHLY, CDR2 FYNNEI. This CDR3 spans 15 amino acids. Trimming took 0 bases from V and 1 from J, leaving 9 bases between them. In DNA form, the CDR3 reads TGTGCCAGCAGTGAAGCGCTGACAGGCCAAGAGACCCAGTACTTC. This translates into CASSEALTGQETQYF.

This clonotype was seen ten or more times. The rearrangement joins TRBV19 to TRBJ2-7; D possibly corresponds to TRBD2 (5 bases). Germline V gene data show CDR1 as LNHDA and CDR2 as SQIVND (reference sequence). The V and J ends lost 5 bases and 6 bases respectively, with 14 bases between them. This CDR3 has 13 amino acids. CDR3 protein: CASSGSHFSEQYF. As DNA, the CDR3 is TGTGCCAGTAGTGGGAGTCACTTCAGCGAGCAGTACTTC.

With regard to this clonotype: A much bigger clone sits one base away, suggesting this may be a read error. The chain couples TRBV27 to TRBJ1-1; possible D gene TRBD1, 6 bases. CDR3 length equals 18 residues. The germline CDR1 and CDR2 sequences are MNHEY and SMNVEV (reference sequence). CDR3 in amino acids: CASCFSALGGGRNTEAFF. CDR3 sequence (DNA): TGTGCCAGCTGTTTCTCGGCTTTGGGGGGCGGGCGGAACACTGAAGCTTTCTTT.